This TCR beta chain is drawn from a study of T cell responses to AZD1222 COVID-19 vaccine. Looked up from germline, CDR1 is MNHEY and CDR2 is SMNVEV (reference sequence). V was pared by 6 bases and J by 0 bases, with 2 bases of the junction left unmatched. The CDR3 extends over 15 amino acids. Study-level points and caveats: After two AZD1222 doses, spike-specific TCR breadth and depth rose versus day 0.

As regards this clone: Its specificity is unknown.

Produced via immunoSEQ multiplex PCR; TCRdb's table is partial and in-frame only. The table has tens of thousands of clones, 91% seen once. The material sequenced was peripheral blood, taken on day 0 of MenACWY control vaccination. The clonotype was recovered from an adult in good health. The rearrangement uses TRBV27 and TRBJ1-3, with 10 bases fitting TRBD1. The CDR3 region is CASRGQGRSGNTIYF. Here the CDR3 DNA reads TGTGCCAGCAGGGGACAGGGGCGCTCTGGAAACACCATATATTTT.